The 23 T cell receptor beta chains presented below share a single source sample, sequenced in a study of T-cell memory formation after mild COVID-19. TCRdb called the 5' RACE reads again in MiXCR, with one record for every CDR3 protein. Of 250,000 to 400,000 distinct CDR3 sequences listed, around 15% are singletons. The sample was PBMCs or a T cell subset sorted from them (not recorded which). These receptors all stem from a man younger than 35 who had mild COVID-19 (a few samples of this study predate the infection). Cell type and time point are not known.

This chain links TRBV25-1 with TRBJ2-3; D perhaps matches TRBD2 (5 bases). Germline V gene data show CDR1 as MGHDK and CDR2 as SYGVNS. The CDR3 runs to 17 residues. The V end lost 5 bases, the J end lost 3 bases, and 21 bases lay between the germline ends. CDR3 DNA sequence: TGTGCCAGCAGTACCAACCTCGCGGGTCGTAGTACAGATACGCAGTATTTT. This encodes CASSTNLAGRSTDTQYF.

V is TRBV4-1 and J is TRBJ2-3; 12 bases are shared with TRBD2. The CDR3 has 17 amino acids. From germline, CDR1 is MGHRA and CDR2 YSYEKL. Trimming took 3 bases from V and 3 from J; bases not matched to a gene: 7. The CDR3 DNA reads TGCGCCAGCAGCCAGAGGCGGACTAGCGGGGTGACAGATACGCAGTATTTT. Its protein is CASSQRRTSGVTDTQYF.

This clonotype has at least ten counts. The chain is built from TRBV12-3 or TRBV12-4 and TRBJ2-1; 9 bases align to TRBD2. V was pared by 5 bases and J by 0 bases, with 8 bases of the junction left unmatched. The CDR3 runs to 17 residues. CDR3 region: CASSLGTSLSSYNEQFF. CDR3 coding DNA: TGTGCCAGCAGTCTCGGGACTAGCTTGAGCTCCTACAATGAGCAGTTCTTC.

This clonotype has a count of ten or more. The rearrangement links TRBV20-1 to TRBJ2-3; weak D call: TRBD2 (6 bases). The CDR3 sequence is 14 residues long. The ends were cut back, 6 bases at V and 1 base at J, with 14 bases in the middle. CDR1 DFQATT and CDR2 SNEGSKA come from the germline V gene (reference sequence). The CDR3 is CSAIMGGGTDTQYF. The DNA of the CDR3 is TGCAGTGCCATTATGGGGGGAGGCACAGATACGCAGTATTTT.

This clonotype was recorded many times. CDR3 sequence (DNA): TGCGCCAGCAGCACGGGGGGCTCCTACGAGCAGTACTTC. Translation gives CASSTGGSYEQYF. The chain has TRBV5-1 and TRBJ2-7, with 7 bases lining up with TRBD2. The V gene's germline CDR1 is SGHRS and CDR2 YFSETQ. There are 13 residues in the CDR3. Losses at the gene ends were 4 bases for V and 0 bases for J; bases not matched to a gene: 1.

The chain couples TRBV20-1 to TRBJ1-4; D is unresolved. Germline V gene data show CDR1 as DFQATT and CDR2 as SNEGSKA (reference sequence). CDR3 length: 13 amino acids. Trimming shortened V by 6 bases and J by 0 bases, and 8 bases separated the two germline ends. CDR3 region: CSAMSATNEKLFF. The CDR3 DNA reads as TGCAGTGCCATGAGTGCAACTAATGAAAAACTGTTTTTT.

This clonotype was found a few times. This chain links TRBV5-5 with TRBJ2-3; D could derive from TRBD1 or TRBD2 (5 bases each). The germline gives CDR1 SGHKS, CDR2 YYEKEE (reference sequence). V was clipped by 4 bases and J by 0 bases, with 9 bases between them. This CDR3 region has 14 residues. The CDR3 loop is CASSTGDSTDTQYF. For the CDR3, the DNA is TGTGCCAGCAGCACCGGGGACAGCACAGATACGCAGTATTTT.

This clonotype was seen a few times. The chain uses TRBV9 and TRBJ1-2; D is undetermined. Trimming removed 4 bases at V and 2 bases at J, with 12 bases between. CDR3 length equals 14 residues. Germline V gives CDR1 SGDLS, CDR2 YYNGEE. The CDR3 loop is CASSLGPQNYGYTF. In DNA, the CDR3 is TGTGCCAGCAGCTTAGGGCCGCAGAACTATGGCTACACCTTC. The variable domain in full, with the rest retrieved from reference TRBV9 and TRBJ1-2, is DSGVTQTPKHLITATGQRVTLRCSPRSGDLSVYWYQQSLDQGLQFLIQYYNGEERAKGNILERFSAQQFPDLHSELNLSSLELGDSALYFCASSLGPQNYGYTFGSGTRLTVV.

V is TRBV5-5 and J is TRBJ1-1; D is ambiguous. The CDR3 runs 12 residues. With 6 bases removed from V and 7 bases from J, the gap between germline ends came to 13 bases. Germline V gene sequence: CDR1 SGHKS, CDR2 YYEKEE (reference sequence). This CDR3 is CASTVVGNEAFF. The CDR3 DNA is TGTGCCAGCACTGTAGTGGGCAATGAAGCTTTCTTT.

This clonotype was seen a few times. The CDR3 DNA reads TGTGCCAGCAGCCGAGGGACTAGCGGGGCTCAAGAGACCCAGTACTTC. Its protein is CASSRGTSGAQETQYF. The gene calls are TRBV7-2 and TRBJ2-5; 13 positions agree with TRBD2. From germline, CDR1 is SGHTA and CDR2 FQGNSA. V was pared by 5 bases and J by 2 bases, with 5 bases of the junction left unmatched. The CDR3 is made up of 16 amino acids.

The CDR3 sequence: CASSPTSGGTVEQYF. CDR3 DNA: TGTGCCAGCAGCCCTACTAGCGGGGGTACGGTGGAGCAGTACTTC. The rearrangement joins TRBV5-4 to TRBJ2-7, with TRBD2 identical over 11 bases. The CDR3 sequence is 15 residues long. Per germline, CDR1 SGHNT and CDR2 YYREEE (reference sequence). V was pared by 4 bases and J by 7 bases, with 10 bases of the junction left unmatched.

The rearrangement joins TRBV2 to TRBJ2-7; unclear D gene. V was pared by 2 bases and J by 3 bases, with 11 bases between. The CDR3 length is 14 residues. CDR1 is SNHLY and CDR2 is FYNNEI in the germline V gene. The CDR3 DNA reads TGTGCCAGCAGTGAACCCGAACAATTCTACGAGCAGTACGTC. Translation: CASSEPEQFYEQYV.

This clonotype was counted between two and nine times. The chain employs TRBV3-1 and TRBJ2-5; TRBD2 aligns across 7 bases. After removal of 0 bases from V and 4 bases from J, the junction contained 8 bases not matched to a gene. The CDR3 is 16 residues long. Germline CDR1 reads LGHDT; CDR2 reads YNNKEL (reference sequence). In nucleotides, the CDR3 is TGTGCCAGCAGCCAAGATCCGGTAGCGGGTACAGAGACCCAGTACTTC. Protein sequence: CASSQDPVAGTETQYF.

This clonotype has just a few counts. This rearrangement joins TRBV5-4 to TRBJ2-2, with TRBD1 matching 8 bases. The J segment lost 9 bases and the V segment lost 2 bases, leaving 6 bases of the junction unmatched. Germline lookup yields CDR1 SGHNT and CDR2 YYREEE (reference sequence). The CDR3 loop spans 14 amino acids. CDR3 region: CASSFPDRGRELFF. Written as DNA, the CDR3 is TGTGCCAGCAGCTTCCCCGACAGGGGCCGGGAGCTGTTTTTT.

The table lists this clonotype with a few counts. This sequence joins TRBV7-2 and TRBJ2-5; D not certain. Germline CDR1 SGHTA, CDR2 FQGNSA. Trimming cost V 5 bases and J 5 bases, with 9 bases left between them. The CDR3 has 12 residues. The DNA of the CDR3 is TGTGCCAGCAGCCCTTTTTGGGAGACCCAGTACTTC. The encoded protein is CASSPFWETQYF.

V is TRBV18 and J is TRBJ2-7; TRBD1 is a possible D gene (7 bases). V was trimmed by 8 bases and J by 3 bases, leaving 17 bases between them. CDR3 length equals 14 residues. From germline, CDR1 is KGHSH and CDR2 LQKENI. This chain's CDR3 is CASTARGVIYEQYF. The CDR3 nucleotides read TGTGCCAGCACAGCCAGGGGGGTGATCTACGAGCAGTACTTC.

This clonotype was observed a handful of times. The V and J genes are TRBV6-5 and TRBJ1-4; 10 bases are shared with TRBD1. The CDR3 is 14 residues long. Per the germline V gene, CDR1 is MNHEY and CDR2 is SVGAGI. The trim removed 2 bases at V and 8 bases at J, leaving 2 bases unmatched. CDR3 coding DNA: TGTGCCAGCAGTTACGGACAGGGGGACGAAAAACTGTTTTTT. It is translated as CASSYGQGDEKLFF.

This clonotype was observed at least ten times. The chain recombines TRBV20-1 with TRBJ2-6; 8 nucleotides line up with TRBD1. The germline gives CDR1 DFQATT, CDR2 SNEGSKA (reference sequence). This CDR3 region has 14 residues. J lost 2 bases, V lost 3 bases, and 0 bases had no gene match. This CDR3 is CSARTGAGANVLTF. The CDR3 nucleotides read TGCAGTGCTAGGACAGGGGCTGGGGCCAACGTCCTGACTTTC.

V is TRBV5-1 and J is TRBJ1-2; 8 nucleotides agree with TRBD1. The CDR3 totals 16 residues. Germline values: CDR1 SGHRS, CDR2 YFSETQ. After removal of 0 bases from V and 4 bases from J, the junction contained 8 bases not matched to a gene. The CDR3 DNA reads TGCGCCAGCAGCTTGGAGGCAGGGGGCGATTTCTATGGCTACACCTTC. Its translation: CASSLEAGGDFYGYTF. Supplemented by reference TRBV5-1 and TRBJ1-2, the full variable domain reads KAGVTQTPRYLIKTRGQQVTLSCSPISGHRSVSWYQQTPGQGLQFLFEYFSETQRNKGNFPGRFSGRQFSNSRSEMNVSTLELGDSALYLCASSLEAGGDFYGYTFGSGTRLTVV.

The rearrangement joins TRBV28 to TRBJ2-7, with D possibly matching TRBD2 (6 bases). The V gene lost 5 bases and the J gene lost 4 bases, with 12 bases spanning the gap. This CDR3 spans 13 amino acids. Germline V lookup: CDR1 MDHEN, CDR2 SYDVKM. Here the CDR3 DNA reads TGTGCCAGCAGTCGAGGAGGGGCGTACGAGCAGTACGTC. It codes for CASSRGGAYEQYV.

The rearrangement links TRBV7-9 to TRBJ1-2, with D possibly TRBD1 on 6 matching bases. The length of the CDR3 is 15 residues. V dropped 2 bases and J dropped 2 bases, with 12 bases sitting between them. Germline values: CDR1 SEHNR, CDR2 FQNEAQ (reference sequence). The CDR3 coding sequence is TGTGCCAGCAGCTTAAGGGGGACACCCAACTATGGCTACACCTTC. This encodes CASSLRGTPNYGYTF. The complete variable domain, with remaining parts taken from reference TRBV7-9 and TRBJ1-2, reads DTGVSQNPRHKITKRGQNVTFRCDPISEHNRLYWYRQTLGQGPEFLTYFQNEAQLEKSRLLSDRFSAERPKGSFSTLEIQRTEQGDSAMYLCASSLRGTPNYGYTFGSGTRLTVV.

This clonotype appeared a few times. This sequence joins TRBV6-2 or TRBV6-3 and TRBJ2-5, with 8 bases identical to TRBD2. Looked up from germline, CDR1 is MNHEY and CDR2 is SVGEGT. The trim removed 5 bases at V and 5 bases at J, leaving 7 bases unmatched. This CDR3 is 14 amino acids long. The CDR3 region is CASSPRTSQETQYF. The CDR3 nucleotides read TGTGCCAGCAGTCCCCGGACTAGCCAGGAGACCCAGTACTTC.

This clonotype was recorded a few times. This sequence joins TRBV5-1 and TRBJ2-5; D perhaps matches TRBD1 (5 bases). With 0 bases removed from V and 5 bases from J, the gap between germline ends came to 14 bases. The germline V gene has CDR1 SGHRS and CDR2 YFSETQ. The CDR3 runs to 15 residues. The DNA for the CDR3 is TGCGCCAGCAGCTTGGAGCCCCGGGCAGGGGAGACCCAGTACTTC. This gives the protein CASSLEPRAGETQYF.